This is a list of T cell receptor beta chains from one sample in a study of regulatory T cells in long-lasting Graves disease. TCRdb used MiXCR to reprocess the multiplex PCR reads, holding one entry per CDR3 protein. This table has roughly 400,000 distinct CDR3 sequences, under 25% appearing once. The material sequenced was peripheral blood mononuclear cells (PBMCs), taken when the disease was refractory, from a patient treated with antithyroid drugs. These receptor sequences come from a female donor with Graves disease. CDR3s include the opening cysteine and the closing phenylalanine or tryptophan. Each record gives: CDR3 length, D gene, J gene, V gene, clone size, CDR3 DNA, CDR3 protein. D genes are given only for firm matches. For some rows the clone size is stated as once, few or many, or as a class when expanded; others skip it.

13 | . | TRBJ1-1 | TRBV20-1 | . | TGCAGTGCTAGAGATCCCAGGAACACTGAAGCTTTCTTT | CSARDPRNTEAFF
15 | . | TRBJ1-2 | TRBV11-3 | . | TGTGCCAGCAGCCCCCTCCCGAAGATTAACTATGGCTACACCTTC | CASSPLPKINYGYTF
13 | . | TRBJ1-2 | TRBV9 | few | TGTGCCAGCAGCCCCAGGGACGTTTATGGCTACACCTTC | CASSPRDVYGYTF
17 | TRBD1 | TRBJ1-5 | TRBV12-3/TRBV12-4 | many | TGTGCCAGCAGCCGCGGAGGACAGGGTTCGAGCAATCAGCCCCAGCATTTT | CASSRGGQGSSNQPQHF
19 | TRBD2 | TRBJ2-7 | TRBV25-1 | . | TGTGCCAGAAAGAGGACTCACGACCTAGGACTAGCGGATTTGTACGAGCAGTACTTC | CARKRTHDLGLADLYEQYF
14 | . | TRBJ2-5 | TRBV5-5 | few | TGTGCCAGCAGCCCACAGGCTACCCAAGAGACCCAGTACTTC | CASSPQATQETQYF
17 | TRBD2 | TRBJ2-2 | TRBV10-1 | . | TGCGCCAGCAGTGGGTCCGCTAGCGGGTCCGGAGACGGGGAGCTGTTTTTT | CASSGSASGSGDGELFF
13 | TRBD2 | TRBJ2-3 | TRBV2 | . | TGTGCCAGCCTAGAGCGGGAATCAGATACGCAGTATTTT | CASLERESDTQYF
15 | . | TRBJ1-2 | TRBV19 | few | TGTGCCAGTAGTATGGAGGGGCCAGCTCCGCGTGGCTACACCTTC | CASSMEGPAPRGYTF
14 | . | TRBJ1-5 | TRBV7-2 | . | TGTGCCAGCAGCACCTTTAATAGCAATCAGCCCCAGCATTTT | CASSTFNSNQPQHF
14 | . | TRBJ2-7 | TRBV28 | many | TGTGCCAGCGGTAGTTACGGGCTAACCTACGAGCAGTACTTC | CASGSYGLTYEQYF
13 | . | TRBJ2-7 | TRBV13 | few | TGTGCCAGCAGCTACGGAGGGGGGGGCGAGCAGTACTTC | CASSYGGGGEQYF
14 | . | TRBJ2-5 | TRBV5-8 | . | TGTGCCAGCAGTACCGTGTCGGGGGAAGAGACCCAGTACTTC | CASSTVSGEETQYF
14 | . | TRBJ2-5 | TRBV12-3/TRBV12-4 | many | TGTGCCAGCAGTTTAGCCCTAGTGCAAGAGACCCAGTACTTC | CASSLALVQETQYF
15 | . | TRBJ1-1 | TRBV18 | many | TGTGCCAGCTCACCCTCCCGGGGGGGAGGAACTGAAGCTTTCTTT | CASSPSRGGGTEAFF
12 | . | TRBJ1-5 | TRBV5-8 | once | TGTGCCAGCGGCTCACATCCCCTGCCCCAGCATTTT | CASGSHPLPQHF
14 | TRBD1 | TRBJ2-2 | TRBV2 | few | TGTGCCAGCAGTGGGTCAGGGGGCACCGGGGAGCTGTTTTTT | CASSGSGGTGELFF
13 | TRBD1 | TRBJ2-7 | TRBV30 | few | TGTGCCTGGAGTGGGGGACAGACCTACGAGCAGTACTTC | CAWSGGQTYEQYF
13 | TRBD1 | TRBJ1-2 | TRBV15 | many | TGTGCCACCAGCATCCTCACAGGGGTCGGCTACACCTTC | CATSILTGVGYTF
15 | . | TRBJ2-7 | TRBV5-1 | few | TGCGCCAGCAGCTTGGAGGGGTCTTCGGGGGACGAGCAGTACTTC | CASSLEGSSGDEQYF
13 | . | TRBJ1-4 | TRBV6-2/TRBV6-3 | few | TGTGCCAGCAGCACCGGCGGTCGAGAAAAACTGTTTTTT | CASSTGGREKLFF
15 | . | TRBJ2-1 | TRBV5-6 | . | TGTGCCAGCAGTTCGACCGGGACGGACAACAATGAGCAGTTCTTC | CASSSTGTDNNEQFF
14 | . | TRBJ1-4 | TRBV20-1 | many | TGCAGTGCTAGGTTTCGGTCATCTAATGAAAAACTGTTTTTT | CSARFRSSNEKLFF
16 | . | TRBJ1-3 | TRBV4-1 | . | TGCGCCAGCAGCCAAGCCCTTGGCTACTCTGGAAACACCATATATTTT | CASSQALGYSGNTIYF
14 | . | TRBJ2-7 | TRBV5-1 | . | TGCGCCAGCAGCTCGTCGACAGGAGCCTACGAGCAGTACTTC | CASSSSTGAYEQYF
13 | . | TRBJ2-1 | TRBV5-6 | . | TGTGCCAGCAGCCCCCTCCTCTACAATGAGCAGTTCTTC | CASSPLLYNEQFF
17 | TRBD2 | TRBJ2-1 | TRBV9 | few | TGTGCCAGCAGCGTAGGTGCTAGCGGGAGTTTTTACAATGAGCAGTTCTTC | CASSVGASGSFYNEQFF
12 | TRBD1 | TRBJ2-5 | TRBV20-1 | many | TGCAGTGCTACGACAGGGCAAGAGACCCAGTACTTC | CSATTGQETQYF
14 | . | TRBJ1-5 | TRBV11-3 | few | TGTGCCAGCAGCTTAGTTCGGGGCCTCAGGCCCCAGCATTTT | CASSLVRGLRPQHF
15 | TRBD1 | TRBJ2-3 | TRBV5-5 | once | TGTGCCAGCAGCTTACCGGGACAGGGTCTAGATACGCAGTATTTT | CASSLPGQGLDTQYF
13 | . | TRBJ2-7 | TRBV12-5 | . | TGTGCTAGTGGTTTGCCCAGATCCTACGAGCAGTACTTC | CASGLPRSYEQYF
12 | . | TRBJ1-4 | TRBV2 | many | TGTGCCACCACTGGGACCTTCGAAAAACTGTTTTTT | CATTGTFEKLFF
14 | TRBD1 | TRBJ2-4 | TRBV28 | many | TGTGCCAGCAGTACCTGGACAGGGGAGGACATTCAGTACTTC | CASSTWTGEDIQYF
13 | TRBD1 | TRBJ1-2 | TRBV30 | many | TGTGCCTGGAAGACAGGGCAAAACTATGGCTACACCTTC | CAWKTGQNYGYTF
15 | . | TRBJ2-5 | TRBV7-2 | many | TGTGCCAGCAGTTCTGACCCAGGAGGGGGAGAGACCCAGTACTTC | CASSSDPGGGETQYF
14 | TRBD1 | TRBJ2-7 | TRBV2 | many | TGTGCCAGCATCCCGGACAGGGGCTCCTACGAGCAGTACTTC | CASIPDRGSYEQYF
10 | . | TRBJ2-7 | TRBV28 | many | TGTGCCAGCAGCCACTACGAGCAGTACTTC | CASSHYEQYF
14 | TRBD1 | TRBJ1-6 | TRBV12-3/TRBV12-4 | few | TGTGCCAGCAGAAGCGGACAGGGCAATTCACCCCTCCACTTT | CASRSGQGNSPLHF
17 | TRBD1 | TRBJ2-2 | TRBV9 | . | TGTGCCAGCAGCGTACACGGACAGGGAATTAACACCGGGGAGCTGTTTTTT | CASSVHGQGINTGELFF
15 | . | TRBJ2-2 | TRBV4-2 | . | TGTGTCAGCAGCCAAGGAAGGTTGGACACCGGGGAGCTGTTTTTT | CVSSQGRLDTGELFF
15 | TRBD1 | TRBJ1-5 | TRBV7-2 | . | TGTGCCAGCAGCTTATTGTGGACAGGGAATCAGCCCCAGCATTTT | CASSLLWTGNQPQHF
15 | . | TRBJ1-4 | TRBV7-9 | . | TGTGCCAGCAGCTTAGATCCCCGGTCTAATGAAAAACTGTTTTTT | CASSLDPRSNEKLFF
20 | . | TRBJ2-4 | TRBV7-3 | . | TGTGCCAGCAGCTTAACAGGCGGGGGCCCCCGTCGGGGAGAAAAAAACATTCAGTACTTC | CASSLTGGGPRRGEKNIQYF
14 | TRBD2 | TRBJ2-1 | TRBV7-9 | . | TGTGCCAGCGAACTGAGCGGGACCCACAATGAGCAGTTCTTC | CASELSGTHNEQFF
17 | . | TRBJ1-5 | TRBV4-1 | . | TGCGCCAGCAGCCTCCCCCGGGGCAGTTTTAGCAATCAGCCCCAGCATTTT | CASSLPRGSFSNQPQHF
12 | . | TRBJ1-1 | TRBV13 | . | TGTGCCAGCAGCGCCCAGGGGAGAGAAGCTTTCTTT | CASSAQGREAFF
13 | . | TRBJ2-7 | TRBV9 | once | TGTGCCAGCAGCGCGGGGGCGGGTTACGAGCAGTACTTC | CASSAGAGYEQYF
16 | TRBD2 | TRBJ2-1 | TRBV24-1 | . | TGTGCCACCAATGACGCCGGGACTAGCGGGAGAAATGAGCAGTTCTTC | CATNDAGTSGRNEQFF
15 | TRBD1 | TRBJ1-4 | TRBV5-1 | few | TGCGCCAGCAGCTCCTCGACAGGGGGAGGTGAAAAACTGTTTTTT | CASSSSTGGGEKLFF
14 | TRBD2 | TRBJ2-7 | TRBV5-1 | few | TGCGCCAGTGCATATAGCGGGAGCTCCTACGAGCAGTACTTC | CASAYSGSSYEQYF
15 | . | TRBJ2-5 | TRBV4-2 | many | TGTGCCAGCAGCCAAGCGGAAGACCGTCGGGAGACCCAGTACTTC | CASSQAEDRRETQYF
13 | . | TRBJ1-5 | TRBV5-8 | few | TGTGCCAGCAGCCTTCGGTACAATCAGCCCCAGCATTTT | CASSLRYNQPQHF
14 | . | TRBJ2-7 | TRBV6-2/TRBV6-3 | . | TGTGCCAGCAGTCCCGAACAGGGTGGCTACGAGCAGTACTTC | CASSPEQGGYEQYF
13 | . | TRBJ1-3 | TRBV20-1 | . | TGCAGTGCTAGAGATTACCCGAGTAACACCATATATTTT | CSARDYPSNTIYF
15 | . | TRBJ1-5 | TRBV6-2/TRBV6-3 | few | TGTGCCAGCAGTTACAACGGGGATAGCAATCAGCCCCAGCATTTT | CASSYNGDSNQPQHF